This T cell receptor beta chain was identified during a study of tumor-infiltrating lymphocytes in oesophageal squamous cell carcinoma. One entry per CDR3 protein results from TCRdb running MiXCR on the PCR reads. Of tens of thousands of distinct CDR3 sequences listed, roughly two fifths were seen once; the top ten hold less than 45%. The CDR3 length is 14 residues. V shed 1 base and J shed 9 bases, with 13 bases lying between them. CDR1 is SGHAT and CDR2 is FQNNGV in the germline V gene. This receptor was obtained from a male donor with esophageal squamous cell carcinoma. This rearrangement joins TRBV11-2 to TRBJ2-1; D gene uncertain. Sequenced input: esophageal tumor tissue. In DNA form, the CDR3 reads TGTGCCAGCAGCTTAGGAAATATTGGGGTTGAGCAGTTCTTC. Amino acid sequence: CASSLGNIGVEQFF.